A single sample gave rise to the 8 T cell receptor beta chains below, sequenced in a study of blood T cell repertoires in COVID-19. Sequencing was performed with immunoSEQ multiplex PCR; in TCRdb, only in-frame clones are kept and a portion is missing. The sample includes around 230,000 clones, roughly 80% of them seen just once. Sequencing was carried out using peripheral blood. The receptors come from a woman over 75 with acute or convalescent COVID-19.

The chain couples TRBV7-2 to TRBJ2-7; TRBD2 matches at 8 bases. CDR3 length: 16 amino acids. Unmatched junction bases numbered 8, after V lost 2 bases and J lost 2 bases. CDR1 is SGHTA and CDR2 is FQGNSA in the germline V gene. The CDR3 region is CASSLRRSGGPYEQYF. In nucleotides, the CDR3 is TGTGCCAGCAGCTTAAGGCGAAGCGGGGGCCCCTACGAGCAGTACTTC.

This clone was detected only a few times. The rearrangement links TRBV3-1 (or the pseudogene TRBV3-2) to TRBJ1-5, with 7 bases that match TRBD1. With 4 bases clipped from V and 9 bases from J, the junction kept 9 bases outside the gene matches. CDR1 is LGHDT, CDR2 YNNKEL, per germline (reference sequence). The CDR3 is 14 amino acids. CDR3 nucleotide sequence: TGTGCCAGCAGCCCCGGGACAGCGGGGGGGCCCCAGCATTTT. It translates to CASSPGTAGGPQHF.

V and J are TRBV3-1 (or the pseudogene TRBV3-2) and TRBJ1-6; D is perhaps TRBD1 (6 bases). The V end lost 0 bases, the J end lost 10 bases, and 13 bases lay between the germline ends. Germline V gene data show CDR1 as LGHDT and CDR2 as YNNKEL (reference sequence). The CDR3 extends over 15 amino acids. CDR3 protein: CASSQDSRGQSPLHF. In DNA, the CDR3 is TGTGCCAGCAGCCAAGATAGCAGGGGCCAATCACCCCTCCACTTT.

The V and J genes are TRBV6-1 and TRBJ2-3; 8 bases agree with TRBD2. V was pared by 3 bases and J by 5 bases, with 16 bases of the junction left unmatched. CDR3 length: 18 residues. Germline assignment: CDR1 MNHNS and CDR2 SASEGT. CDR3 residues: CASSDEGRGGVFGDTQYF. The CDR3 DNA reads TGTGCCAGCAGTGATGAGGGTCGGGGGGGAGTATTTGGAGATACGCAGTATTTT.

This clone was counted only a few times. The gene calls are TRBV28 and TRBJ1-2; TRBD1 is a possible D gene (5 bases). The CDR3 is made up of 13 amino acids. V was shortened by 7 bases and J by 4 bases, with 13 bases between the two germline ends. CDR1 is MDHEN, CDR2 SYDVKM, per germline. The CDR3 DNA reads TGTGCCAGCACCCAAGGGGTAGGCTATGGCTACACCTTC. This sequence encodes CASTQGVGYGYTF.

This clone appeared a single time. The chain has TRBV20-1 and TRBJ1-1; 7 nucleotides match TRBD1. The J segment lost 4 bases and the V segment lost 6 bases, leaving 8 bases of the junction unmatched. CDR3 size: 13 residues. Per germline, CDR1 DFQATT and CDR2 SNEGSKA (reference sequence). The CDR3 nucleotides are TGCAGTGCCAGTAGCCAGGGGGGCACTGAAGCTTTCTTT. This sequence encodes CSASSQGGTEAFF.

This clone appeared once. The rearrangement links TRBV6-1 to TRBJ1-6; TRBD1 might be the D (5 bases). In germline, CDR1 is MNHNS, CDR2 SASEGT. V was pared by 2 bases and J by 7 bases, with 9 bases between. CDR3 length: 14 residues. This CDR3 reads CASSERGSNSPLHF. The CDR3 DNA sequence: TGTGCCAGCAGTGAAAGGGGTTCCAATTCACCCCTCCACTTT.

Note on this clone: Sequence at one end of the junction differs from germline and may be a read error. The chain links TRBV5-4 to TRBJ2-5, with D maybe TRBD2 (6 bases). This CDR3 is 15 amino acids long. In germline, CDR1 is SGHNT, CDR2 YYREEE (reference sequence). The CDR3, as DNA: TGTGCCAGCAGCTTGGTTAGCGGTAAGCAAGAGATCCAGTACTTC. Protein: CASSLVSGKQEIQYF.